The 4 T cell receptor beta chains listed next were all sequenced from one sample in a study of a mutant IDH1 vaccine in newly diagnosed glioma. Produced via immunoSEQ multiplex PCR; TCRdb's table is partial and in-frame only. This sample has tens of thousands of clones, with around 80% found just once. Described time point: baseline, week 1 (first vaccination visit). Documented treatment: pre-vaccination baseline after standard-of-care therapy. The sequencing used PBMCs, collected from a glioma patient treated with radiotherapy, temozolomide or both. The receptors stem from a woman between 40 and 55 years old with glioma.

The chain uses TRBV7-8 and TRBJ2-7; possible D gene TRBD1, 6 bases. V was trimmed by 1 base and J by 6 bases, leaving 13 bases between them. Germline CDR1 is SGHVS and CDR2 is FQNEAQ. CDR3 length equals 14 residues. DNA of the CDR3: TGTGCCAGCAGCTTAGATCCAGGGGCCGGCGAGCAGTACTTC. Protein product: CASSLDPGAGEQYF.

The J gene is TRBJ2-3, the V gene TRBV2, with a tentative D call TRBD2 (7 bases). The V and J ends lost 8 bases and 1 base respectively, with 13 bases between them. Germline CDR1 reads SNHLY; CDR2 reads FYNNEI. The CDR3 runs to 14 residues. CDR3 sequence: CASPGGPGTDTQYF. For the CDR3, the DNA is TGTGCCAGCCCCGGGGGGCCAGGCACAGATACGCAGTATTTT.

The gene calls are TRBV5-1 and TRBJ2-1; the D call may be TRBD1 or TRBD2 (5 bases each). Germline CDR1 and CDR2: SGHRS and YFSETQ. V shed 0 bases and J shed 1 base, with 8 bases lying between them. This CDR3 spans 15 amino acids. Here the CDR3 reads CASSLAGLSYNEQFF. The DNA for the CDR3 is TGCGCCAGCAGCTTGGCGGGGCTTTCCTACAATGAGCAGTTCTTC.

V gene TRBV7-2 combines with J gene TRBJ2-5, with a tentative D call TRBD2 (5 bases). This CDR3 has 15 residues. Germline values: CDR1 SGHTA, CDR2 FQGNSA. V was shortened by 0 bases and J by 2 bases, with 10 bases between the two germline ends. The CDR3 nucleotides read TGTGCCAGCAGCTTAGCCCGGACTGATCAAGAGACCCAGTACTTC. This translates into CASSLARTDQETQYF. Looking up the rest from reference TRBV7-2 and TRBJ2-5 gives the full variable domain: GAGVSQSPSNKVTEKGKDVELRCDPISGHTALYWYRQSLGQGLEFLIYFQGNSAPDKSGLPSDRFSAERTGGSVSTLTIQRTQQEDSAVYLCASSLARTDQETQYFGPGTRLLVL.